The 13 T cell receptor beta chains in this list originate from one sample, sequenced in a study of metastatic and nonmetastatic thyroid tumors. Nobody among the patients had been given any treatment before thyroid surgery. With MiXCR, TCRdb reprocessed the PCR reads. The sample has around 19,000 clones, roughly 24% seen once; the top ten hold more than 5.5%. The specimen sequenced was tumor tissue. Receptor source: a female donor with papillary thyroid cancer or a benign thyroid nodule (not recorded which). Some clones in this sample may be carry-over from other donors' samples.

This clone was seen ten or more times. The genes are TRBV20-1 and TRBJ1-4, with 10 bases identical to TRBD1. The CDR3 is made up of 14 amino acids. Germline V gene lookup returns CDR1 DFQATT and CDR2 SNEGSKA (reference sequence). J gave up 5 bases and V 5 bases, and 5 bases lay outside the gene matches. DNA of the CDR3: TGCAGTGCTGGACAGGGGGGGACAAATGAAAAACTGTTTTTT. Amino acids: CSAGQGGTNEKLFF.

By share, this clone ranks as medium-sized. The chain has TRBV6-5 and TRBJ1-2; D not resolved. Trimming pared 2 bases from V and 4 bases from J, leaving 14 bases between. CDR1 and CDR2 from the germline V gene are MNHEY and SVGAGI. This CDR3 comprises 15 residues. The CDR3 sequence is CASSYILGGSYGYTF. As DNA, the CDR3 is TGTGCCAGCAGTTACATACTGGGCGGAAGCTATGGCTACACCTTC.

This clone has at least ten counts. V is TRBV5-6 and J is TRBJ1-5, with D possibly being TRBD1 (5 bases). CDR3 length equals 14 residues. V shed 0 bases and J shed 6 bases, with 10 bases lying between them. Germline CDR1 and CDR2: SGHDT and YYEEEE. DNA for the CDR3: TGTGCCAGCAGCTTGGAAAGGGGAGGTCAGCCCCAGCATTTT. It is translated as CASSLERGGQPQHF.

The chain links TRBV5-1 to TRBJ1-2; TRBD1 matches at 7 bases. There are 13 residues in the CDR3. V lost 4 bases and J lost 8; bases outside the gene matches: 8. Germline CDR1 SGHRS, CDR2 YFSETQ. The CDR3 region has the DNA TGCGCCAGCAGCCTGACAGGGTCGGAAGGCTACACCTTC. It is translated as CASSLTGSEGYTF. The complete variable domain, with remaining parts taken from reference TRBV5-1 and TRBJ1-2, reads KAGVTQTPRYLIKTRGQQVTLSCSPISGHRSVSWYQQTPGQGLQFLFEYFSETQRNKGNFPGRFSGRQFSNSRSEMNVSTLELGDSALYLCASSLTGSEGYTFGSGTRLTVV.

In its sample, this clone ranks as medium-sized. The chain carries TRBV24-1 and TRBJ2-1; D gene ambiguous. Trimming stripped 2 bases from V and 0 bases from J, with 10 bases between. This CDR3 contains 16 residues. Germline lookup yields CDR1 KGHDR and CDR2 SFDVKD. The CDR3 spells CATSDSGSGSYNEQFF. The CDR3, as DNA: TGTGCCACCAGTGATTCAGGTTCGGGCTCCTACAATGAGCAGTTCTTC.

This clone was observed at least ten times. V usage is TRBV19 and J usage is TRBJ1-1; possible D gene TRBD1, 5 bases. Trimming left V 11 bases short and J 1 base short, with 14 bases between. Germline CDR1 reads LNHDA; CDR2 reads SQIVND (reference sequence). The CDR3 loop spans 13 amino acids. The CDR3 DNA is TGTGCCTCTGGGCGGGACCGGAACACTGAAGCTTTCTTT. Translating it yields CASGRDRNTEAFF.

The sample holds one count of this clone. The gene calls are TRBV11-2 and TRBJ2-7; 8 bases are shared with TRBD1. From germline, CDR1 is SGHAT and CDR2 FQNNGV. CDR3 length equals 11 residues. Trimming took 5 bases from V and 12 from J; bases not matched to a gene: 6. CDR3 sequence (DNA): TGTGCCAGCAGCCAGACAGGGGAGTGGTACTTC. This sequence encodes CASSQTGEWYF.

Comment on this clone: A read error may produce the germline difference seen at one junction end. The genes are TRBV7-2 and TRBJ2-2, with D maybe TRBD1 (5 bases). Per germline, CDR1 SGHTA and CDR2 FQGNSA. CDR3 length: 14 amino acids. The CDR3 nucleotides are TGTGCCAGCAGCTTAGCGCAGGACACCGCGGAGCTGTTTTTT. Translated, it gives CASSLAQDTAELFF.

V and J are TRBV10-3 and TRBJ2-7; TRBD1 matches 7 bases. Germline V gene lookup returns CDR1 ENHRY and CDR2 SYGVKD. The CDR3 loop spans 18 amino acids. The trim removed 3 bases at V and 0 bases at J, leaving 14 bases unmatched. Written as DNA, the CDR3 is TGTGCCATCAGTGATACCGCCCGGGCAGGGGGATACTCCTACGAGCAGTACTTC. As protein: CAISDTARAGGYSYEQYF.

This clone has ten or more counts. The chain links TRBV10-2 to TRBJ1-4; 8 nucleotides align to TRBD1. With V trimmed by 4 bases and J by 6 bases, 1 base remained unmatched. The CDR3 loop spans 13 amino acids. Germline V CDR1 and CDR2: WSHSY, SAAADI. CDR3 sequence reads: CASSGTGYEKLFF. The DNA for the CDR3 is TGCGCCAGCAGTGGGACAGGGTATGAAAAACTGTTTTTT.

Notes on this clone: This clone may be a read error of a much larger clone one base away. Other nucleotide sequences from this sample produce the same CDR3. The V call is TRBV5-6, the J call TRBJ2-5; TRBD2 aligns across 10 bases. Looked up from germline, CDR1 is SGHDT and CDR2 is YYEEEE. This CDR3 is 15 amino acids long. The V gene end was trimmed by 0 bases and the J gene end by 8 bases; junction bases not matched to a gene: 7. CDR3 loop: CASSLDGSGRLTQYF. CDR3 sequence (DNA): TGTGCCAGCAGCTTGGATGGTAGCGGGAGGCTTACCCAGTACTTC.

This clone was recorded many times. The rearrangement uses TRBV5-5 and TRBJ2-1, with no clear D. The V end was cut by 0 bases, the J end by 9 bases, with 13 bases between. This CDR3 has 14 amino acids. CDR1 is SGHKS, CDR2 YYEKEE, per germline (reference sequence). The CDR3 DNA is TGTGCCAGCAGCTTGGTAAGCGTCAATGCTGAGCAGTTCTTC. Translating gives CASSLVSVNAEQFF.

The chain joins TRBV6-1 to TRBJ2-1, with D perhaps TRBD2 (6 bases). Trimming left V 0 bases short and J 8 bases short, with 14 bases between. There are 15 residues in the CDR3. Per germline, CDR1 MNHNS and CDR2 SASEGT. CDR3 sequence (DNA): TGTGCCAGCAGTGAAGCAGAAGCGGGTCACGATGAGCAGTTCTTC. Amino acids: CASSEAEAGHDEQFF.